The entry below gives a single T cell receptor (beta chain) sequence along with its context. Antigen specificity is unknown. This specimen comes from a study of blood T cells in healthy people across ages. General study points: It was found that TCR beta diversity correlated strongly with the percentage of naive T cells. Diversity was higher, and naive CD4+ cells more numerous, in long-lived donors than in aged donors. Estimated diversity that came from one million T cells was considered an underestimate. Per-million-T-cell TCR beta diversity fell roughly linearly with age.

A sample-barcoded 5' primer and a J-beta primer mix were used in a second PCR of roughly 6 to 12 cycles. One entry per CDR3 protein, called by TCRdb with MiXCR from the 5' RACE reads. The sample lists more than 1 million distinct CDR3 sequences; around 45% were seen once. The CDR3 has 16 amino acids. Looked up from germline, CDR1 is SGHAT and CDR2 is FQNNGV. Source material: blood. The chain couples TRBV11-2 to TRBJ2-5; 13 bases map to TRBD2. The J call may not be correct, given that the DNA end is closer to TRBJ2-7. The receptor comes from a woman aged 55-75 years in good health. The CDR3 nucleotides read TGTGCCAGCAGCTCAAGGGGACTAGCGGGATCATACGAGCAGTACTTC. This sequence encodes CASSSRGLAGSYEQYF.